The 10 T cell receptor beta chains below all came from one sample that was sequenced in a study of Graves' ophthalmopathy and Graves' hyperthyroidism. Investigators amplified TCR beta CDR3 regions from RNA transcripts. First-round RT-PCR relied on HTBI primers, and a second-round multiplex PCR came next. TCRdb independently ran MiXCR on the multiplex PCR reads; one entry per CDR3 protein. The table records a few hundred thousand distinct CDR3 sequences, about a sixth of them present only once. The sequencing sample was made of peripheral blood. The receptor set was obtained from an adult woman with stable Graves' hyperthyroidism.

This chain uses TRBV12-3 or TRBV12-4 with TRBJ1-5; tentatively, D is TRBD1 (5 bases). Trimming removed 2 bases from V and 6 bases from J, with 11 bases in between. The CDR3 loop spans 14 amino acids. CDR3 in DNA: TGTGCCAGCAGTTTACGGACAACCAGTCAGCCCCAGCATTTT. Amino acids: CASSLRTTSQPQHF.

This clonotype was counted many times. For the CDR3, the DNA is TGCAGCGTTCCCCTTGGGAACATTCAGTACTTC. Translation gives CSVPLGNIQYF. The chain recombines TRBV29-1 with TRBJ2-4, with D unresolved. Germline-derived CDR1 and CDR2 are SQVTM and ANQGSEA. The CDR3 sequence is 11 residues long. V was shortened by 5 bases and J by 7 bases, with 9 bases between the two germline ends.

This clonotype appeared many times. The chain carries TRBV19 and TRBJ1-1; TRBD1 is a possible D gene (5 bases). CDR1 is LNHDA and CDR2 is SQIVND in the germline V gene (reference sequence). With 9 bases removed from V and 3 bases from J, the gap between germline ends came to 20 bases. The CDR3 totals 15 residues. The CDR3 nucleotides are TGTGCCAGCATAAGGGGAAGAAGTATGGACACTGAAGCTTTCTTT. It yields the protein CASIRGRSMDTEAFF.

This clonotype was detected a few times. DNA of the CDR3: TGCAGCGTAAGGACAGGGAGGGATCAGCCCCAGCATTTT. Translating gives CSVRTGRDQPQHF. V and J are TRBV29-1 and TRBJ1-5, with TRBD1 matching 8 bases. Looked up from germline, CDR1 is SQVTM and CDR2 is ANQGSEA. The CDR3 contains 13 residues. The V segment lost 6 bases and the J segment 5 bases; nucleotides outside the gene matches: 6.

The chain has TRBV5-1 and TRBJ2-7; 7 positions match TRBD1. Trimming cost V 5 bases and J 6 bases; bases outside gene matches: 17. Looked up from germline, CDR1 is SGHRS and CDR2 is YFSETQ. This CDR3 is 16 amino acids long. CDR3 coding DNA: TGCGCCAGCAGTCCTACCCCCGGGACAGCGAGCGGCGAGCAGTACTTC. It encodes CASSPTPGTASGEQYF.

This clonotype was counted only a few times. The J gene is TRBJ1-1, the V gene TRBV29-1; unclear D gene. Germline V gene sequence: CDR1 SQVTM, CDR2 ANQGSEA. Trimming shortened V by 4 bases and J by 7 bases, and 7 bases separated the two germline ends. This CDR3 comprises 10 residues. The CDR3 coding sequence is TGCAGCGTTGTACGGGGTGAAGCTTTCTTT. As protein: CSVVRGEAFF.

There are many counts of this clonotype. The rearrangement joins TRBV6-1 to TRBJ2-2, with D perhaps matching TRBD1 (5 bases). CDR3 length equals 14 residues. CDR1 is MNHNS and CDR2 is SASEGT in the germline V gene. V was cut by 4 bases and J by 3 bases, with 9 bases left in between. CDR3 sequence reads: CASSADRYTGELFF. CDR3 nucleotide sequence: TGTGCCAGCAGTGCCGACAGATACACCGGGGAGCTGTTTTTT.

This chain connects TRBV11-2 to TRBJ1-1; D is undetermined. This CDR3 spans 12 amino acids. V was cut by 3 bases and J by 4 bases, with 6 bases left in between. In germline, CDR1 is SGHAT, CDR2 FQNNGV. In DNA, the CDR3 is TGTGCCAGCAGCTTCCACGGCACTGAAGCTTTCTTT. It translates to CASSFHGTEAFF. The complete variable domain, with remaining parts taken from reference TRBV11-2 and TRBJ1-1, reads EAGVAQSPRYKIIEKRQSVAFWCNPISGHATLYWYQQILGQGPKLLIQFQNNGVVDDSQLPKDRFSAERLKGVDSTLKIQPAKLEDSAVYLCASSFHGTEAFFGQGTRLTVV.

This clonotype was detected many times. This chain uses TRBV11-3 with TRBJ2-5, with 13 bases identical to TRBD2. Trimming removed 5 bases from V and 5 bases from J; junction bases left unmatched: 8. Germline values: CDR1 SGHNT, CDR2 YENEEA. This CDR3 spans 16 amino acids. The CDR3 sequence is CASSPRGLAGVETQYF. Written as DNA, the CDR3 is TGTGCCAGCAGCCCGCGAGGACTAGCGGGAGTGGAGACCCAGTACTTC. The variable domain in full, completed from reference TRBV11-3 and TRBJ2-5, reads EAGVVQSPRYKIIEKKQPVAFWCNPISGHNTLYWYLQNLGQGPELLIRYENEEAVDDSQLPKDRFSAERLKGVDSTLKIQPAELGDSAVYLCASSPRGLAGVETQYFGPGTRLLVL.

This clonotype was seen ten or more times. This chain joins TRBV20-1 and TRBJ2-5; 13 bases map to TRBD2. The CDR3 sequence is 16 residues long. Germline CDR1 DFQATT, CDR2 SNEGSKA (reference sequence). V lost 6 bases and J lost 5; bases outside the gene matches: 12. The CDR3 here is CSARTSGRAGWETQYF. The CDR3 DNA sequence: TGCAGTGCCAGAACTAGCGGGAGGGCCGGATGGGAGACCCAGTACTTC.